This T cell receptor beta chain was captured by sequencing in a study of T cell repertoires in cytomegalovirus infection (dated by TCRdb to between 2018 and 2021). About the full investigation: The peptide stimulations were aimed at well-studied HLA-B-restricted epitopes as well as recently identified HLA-C-restricted CMV epitopes, whose presentation resists viral immunomodulation. The HLA type of each donor mattered for the analysis, because public TCR beta signatures pointed to carriage of CMV infection along with the matching HLA type.

General conclusions and limits of the study: The ex vivo response was dominated by HLA-C-restricted CMV-specific TCR beta clonotypes, which also provided the single most frequent clonotype in two of eight donors. Carriers of CMV infection plus the relevant HLA type were discriminated by the cumulative frequency of public TCR beta family members in the study cohort and in an independent roughly 400-donor cohort.

The reads were generated on an Illumina HiSeq 1500. The raw public data were reprocessed by TCRdb itself: fastp quality trimming at Q25, MiXCR clonotype calling, in-frame beta chains only. Merged by CDR3 protein, the rows form single entries marked with the most common genes and DNA. Present in this sample are 200,000 or so distinct CDR3 sequences, 30% to 45% of which were seen just once. The top ten clonotypes cover around 64% of the sample. This clonotype turned up a few times. The antigen it recognizes is unknown. Base quality data are lacking; no much larger clone is found one base away. From the germline V gene (reference sequence), CDR1 is MNHEY and CDR2 is SMNVEV. The CDR3 sequence holds 15 residues, the cysteine and phenylalanine included. The only DNA kept is the CDR3, 45 bases in frame from the first base. The V end loses 2 bases and the J end loses 5 bases, and a stretch of 16 bases separates them.

According to the study, the label for this sample's treatment or condition signals: in vitro stimulation with specific CMV peptide epitopes to enrich CMV-specific T cells. This material consisted of CD8+ T cells from cultured PBMCs, taken from culture after CMV antigen stimulation. The clonotype originates from a human donor in good health (CMV status not recorded). Some clones in this sample may be carry-over from other donors' samples. This sequence uses TRBV27 and TRBJ2-7; the D gene could be TRBD1 or TRBD2, each one agreeing over 5 bases. The CDR3 in this case is CASSLPGTLAHEQYF. The sequenced DNA is TGTGCCAGCAGTTTACCGGGGACCCTGGCCCACGAGCAGTACTTC.